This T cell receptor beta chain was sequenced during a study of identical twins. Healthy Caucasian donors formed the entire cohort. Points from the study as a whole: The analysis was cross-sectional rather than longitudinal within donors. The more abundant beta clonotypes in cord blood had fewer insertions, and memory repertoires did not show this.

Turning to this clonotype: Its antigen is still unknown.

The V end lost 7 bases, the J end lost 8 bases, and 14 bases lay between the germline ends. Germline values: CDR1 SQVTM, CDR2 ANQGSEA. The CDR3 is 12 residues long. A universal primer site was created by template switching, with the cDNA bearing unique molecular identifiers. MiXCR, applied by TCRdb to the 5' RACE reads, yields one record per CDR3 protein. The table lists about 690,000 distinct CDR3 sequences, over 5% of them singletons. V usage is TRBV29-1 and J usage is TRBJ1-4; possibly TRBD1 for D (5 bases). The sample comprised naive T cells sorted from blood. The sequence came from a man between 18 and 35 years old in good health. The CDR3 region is CSALQDGEKLFF. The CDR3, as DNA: TGCAGCGCCTTACAGGACGGGGAAAAACTGTTTTTT.